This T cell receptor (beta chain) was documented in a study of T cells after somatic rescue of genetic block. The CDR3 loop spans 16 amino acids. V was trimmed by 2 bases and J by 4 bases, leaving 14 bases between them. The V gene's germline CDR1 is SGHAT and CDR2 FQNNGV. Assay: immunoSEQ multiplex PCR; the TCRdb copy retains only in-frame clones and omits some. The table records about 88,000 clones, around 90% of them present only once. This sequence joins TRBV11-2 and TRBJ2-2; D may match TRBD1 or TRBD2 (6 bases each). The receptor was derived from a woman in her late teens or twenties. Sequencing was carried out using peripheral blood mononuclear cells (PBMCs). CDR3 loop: CASSLRGAQGTGELFF. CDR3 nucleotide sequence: TGTGCCAGCAGCTTAAGGGGGGCTCAAGGCACCGGGGAGCTGTTTTTT.